This T cell receptor (beta chain) was recovered during a study of CD8+ T cells in alopecia areata. The CDR3 runs 16 residues. V dropped 0 bases and J dropped 1 base, with 11 bases sitting between them. Germline-derived CDR1 and CDR2 are MNHEY and SVGAGI. Treatment: oral pan-JAK inhibitor, 5-10 mg twice daily. cDNA serving as the sequencing template came from extracted, reverse transcribed RNA. Assay: immunoSEQ multiplex PCR; the TCRdb copy retains only in-frame clones and omits some. The sample lists about 280,000 clones, 58% occurring once. J is TRBJ2-3 and V is TRBV6-5; perhaps TRBD1 as D (5 bases). This clonotype was obtained from a human donor with alopecia areata. Sequencing was performed on CD4+ T cells sorted from blood, taken at week 24, from a patient treated with tofacitinib. Here the CDR3 DNA reads TGTGCCAGCAGTTACTCGGGTTTCAGGGGCACAGATACGCAGTATTTT. This gives the protein CASSYSGFRGTDTQYF.